Listed below are T cell receptor beta chains from one sample, sequenced in a study of blood T cell repertoires in COVID-19. Some clones are missing from TCRdb's copy, which holds only in-frame ones; the method was immunoSEQ multiplex PCR. The sample lists 150,000 to 200,000 clones, 75% to 95% occurring once. Sequenced sample: peripheral blood. The receptor source for this set is a man aged 45-65 years with acute or convalescent COVID-19. Both conserved end residues are part of each CDR3. The order of the fields is J gene, V gene, D gene, clone size, CDR3 DNA, CDR3 protein. D genes are given only for firm matches. Clone size is not always given. Where it is, it says once, few, many or a class for expanded clones.

TRBJ2-1,TRBV7-9,TRBD2,-,TGTGCCAGCAGCTCGAAACTAGCGGGAGGCTACAATGAGCAGTTCTTC,CASSSKLAGGYNEQFF
TRBJ1-1,TRBV15,TRBD1,-,TGTGCCACCGGAGGGACAGGGAGAAACACTGAAGCTTTCTTT,CATGGTGRNTEAFF
TRBJ1-3,TRBV27,-,-,TGTGCCAGCAGTTTAACAGCAGGGTCCGGAAACACCATATATTTT,CASSLTAGSGNTIYF
TRBJ1-6,TRBV19,-,-,TGTGCCAGTAGTTCGGACACGAGCTCCTATAATTCACCCCTCCACTTT,CASSSDTSSYNSPLHF
TRBJ1-1,TRBV27,-,-,TGTGCCAGCACCCCACAGGGCTACACTGAAGCTTTCTTT,CASTPQGYTEAFF
TRBJ1-2,TRBV5-1,TRBD1,-,TGCGCCAGCAGCTCAGGGACAGCCAATTATGGCTACACCTTC,CASSSGTANYGYTF
TRBJ1-1,TRBV28,TRBD1,-,TGTGCCAGCAGAACCGGGACAGGGGATCCCATGAACACTGAAGCTTTCTTT,CASRTGTGDPMNTEAFF
TRBJ2-5,TRBV18,TRBD2,-,TGTGCCAGCTCACGCTCGACTAGCGGGAGCCAAGAGACCCAGTACTTC,CASSRSTSGSQETQYF
TRBJ1-2,TRBV27,TRBD1,-,TGTGCCAGCAGTTCGACCCGAACCGGGACAGGCCCCTCTTTTAACTATGGCTACACCTTC,CASSSTRTGTGPSFNYGYTF
TRBJ1-3,TRBV19,-,-,TGTGCCAGTAGTATGACCCCAGGGGCTGGAAACACCATATATTTT,CASSMTPGAGNTIYF
TRBJ2-1,TRBV6-4,TRBD2,-,TGTGCCAGGAGGTCGGGACTAGCAGACTACAATGAGCAGTTCTTC,CARRSGLADYNEQFF
TRBJ2-3,TRBV6-5,-,-,TGTGCCAGCAGTTACGGGAGGCCCACAGATACGCAGTATTTT,CASSYGRPTDTQYF
TRBJ1-2,TRBV28,TRBD1,once,TGTGCCAGCAGTACGACAGGGCGCTATGGCTACACCTTC,CASSTTGRYGYTF
TRBJ2-7,TRBV3-1/TRBV3-2,TRBD2,-,TGTGCCAGCAGCCAAATTTTTCGGGGACTAGCCATCGAGCAGTACTTC,CASSQIFRGLAIEQYF
TRBJ1-1,TRBV7-9,-,-,TGTGCCAGCAGCTTAGTGGTCAGGAACACTGAAGCTTTCTTT,CASSLVVRNTEAFF
TRBJ1-6,TRBV19,-,few,TGTGCCAGTACCTCATATGGCAGTAATTCACCCCTCCACTTT,CASTSYGSNSPLHF
TRBJ1-3,TRBV6-1,-,-,TGTGCCAGCAGTGTGGAAACACGCGGAATGGGAAACACCATATATTTT,CASSVETRGMGNTIYF
TRBJ2-1,TRBV19,TRBD2,-,TGTGCCAGTAGTCCCGCGGGGGGGGTGCAGTTCTTC,CASSPAGGVQFF
TRBJ1-6,TRBV7-9,TRBD1,-,TGTGCCAGCAGCTTTGGAGGGACAGGGGGAATCGGTTCACCCCTCCACTTT,CASSFGGTGGIGSPLHF
TRBJ2-5,TRBV28,TRBD2,-,TGTGCCAGCAGTTCCGCAGGGAGGGTCGAGACCCAGTACTTC,CASSSAGRVETQYF
TRBJ2-5,TRBV12-3/TRBV12-4,-,-,TGTGCCAGCAGCCGTAGCTGGGAGACCCAGTACTTC,CASSRSWETQYF
TRBJ2-7,TRBV27,-,-,TGTGCCAGCAGTTTAGGACTACCACGCCCCTACGAGCAGTACTTC,CASSLGLPRPYEQYF
TRBJ2-7,TRBV19,TRBD1,-,TGTGCCAGTAGGAGGACAGGGTCCCACGAGCAGTACTTC,CASRRTGSHEQYF
TRBJ1-1,TRBV7-8,-,once,TGTGCCAGCAGCTTTAGCAGCATGAACACTGAAGCTTTCTTT,CASSFSSMNTEAFF
TRBJ1-6,TRBV5-5,-,-,TGTGCCAGCAGCTTACAGGTTTCCTATAATTCACCCCTCCACTTT,CASSLQVSYNSPLHF
TRBJ1-5,TRBV3-1/TRBV3-2,TRBD1,few,TGTGCCAGCAGCCAAGGACAGGGGTATCAGCCCCAGCATTTT,CASSQGQGYQPQHF
TRBJ2-7,TRBV13,TRBD2,-,TGTGCCAGCAGCTTAGCTAGCGGGATCCGAGTGCAGTACTTC,CASSLASGIRVQYF
TRBJ1-1,TRBV28,TRBD1,-,TGTGCCAGCAGTGCGGACAGGGGGAGGAACACTGAAGCTTTCTTT,CASSADRGRNTEAFF
TRBJ2-4,TRBV27,TRBD2,-,TGTGCCAGCAGTTTTCGGCCCGCGGGGGGGAGGAACATTCAGTACTTC,CASSFRPAGGRNIQYF